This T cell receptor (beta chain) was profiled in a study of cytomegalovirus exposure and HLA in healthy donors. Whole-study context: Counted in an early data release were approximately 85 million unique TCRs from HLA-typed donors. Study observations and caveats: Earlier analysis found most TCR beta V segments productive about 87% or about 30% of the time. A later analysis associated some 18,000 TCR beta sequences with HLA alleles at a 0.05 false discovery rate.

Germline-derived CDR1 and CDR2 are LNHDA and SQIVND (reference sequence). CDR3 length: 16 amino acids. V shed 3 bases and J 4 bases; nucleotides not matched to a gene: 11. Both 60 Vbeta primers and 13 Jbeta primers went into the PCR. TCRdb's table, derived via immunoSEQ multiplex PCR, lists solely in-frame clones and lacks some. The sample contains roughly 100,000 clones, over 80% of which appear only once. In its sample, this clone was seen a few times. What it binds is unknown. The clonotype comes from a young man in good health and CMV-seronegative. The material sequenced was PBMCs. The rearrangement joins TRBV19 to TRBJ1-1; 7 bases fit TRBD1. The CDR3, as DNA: TGTGCCAGTAGTATGAGGGCAGGGGGACGGGGCACTGAAGCTTTCTTT. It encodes CASSMRAGGRGTEAFF.